These 25 T cell receptor beta chains came from one sample sequenced in a study of response to subunit inactivated influenza vaccine. Using its own MiXCR run on the RT-PCR reads, TCRdb lists one record per CDR3 protein. The sample yields more than 700,000 distinct CDR3 sequences, 21% seen once. Sequencing was performed on PBMCs from blood, taken roughly 5 days after vaccination. The receptors were gathered from a man aged 50 to 60 who received an inactivated influenza vaccine.

This clonotype has a handful of counts. This sequence joins TRBV5-1 and TRBJ1-1; D gene uncertain. Trimming took 0 bases from V and 2 from J, leaving 11 bases between them. Germline V gives CDR1 SGHRS, CDR2 YFSETQ. CDR3 length equals 15 residues. DNA for the CDR3: TGCGCCAGCAGCTTGGTTCCCGAGGCCAACACTGAAGCTTTCTTT. Translated: CASSLVPEANTEAFF.

This clonotype was counted only a few times. The J gene is TRBJ2-1, the V gene TRBV7-9, with D possibly being TRBD2 (6 bases). Germline-derived CDR1 and CDR2 are SEHNR and FQNEAQ (reference sequence). V lost 2 bases, J lost 2 bases, and 16 bases lay in between. This CDR3 comprises 17 residues. CDR3 sequence (DNA): TGTGCCAGCAGCTTACCGCCTCTCGGGGGAACCTACAATGAGCAGTTCTTC. It codes for CASSLPPLGGTYNEQFF.

The rearrangement joins TRBV7-2 to TRBJ2-5; D tentatively reads TRBD1 or TRBD2 (5 bases each). Trimming took 7 bases from V and 5 from J, leaving 17 bases between them. This CDR3 has 14 residues. The germline V gene has CDR1 SGHTA and CDR2 FQGNSA. The CDR3 sequence is CASKTGTVGETQYF. The DNA of the CDR3 is TGTGCCAGCAAGACCGGGACGGTGGGGGAGACCCAGTACTTC.

The chain is built from TRBV20-1 and TRBJ2-3; 13 positions agree with TRBD2. CDR1 and CDR2 (germline): DFQATT, SNEGSKA (reference sequence). V shed 5 bases and J 4 bases; nucleotides not matched to a gene: 3. The length of the CDR3 is 14 residues. CDR3 nucleotide sequence: TGCAGTGCTGGGACTAGCGGGACTTCAGATACGCAGTATTTT. Protein product: CSAGTSGTSDTQYF.

This clonotype was observed a few times. One end of the junction is discordant with germline, which a read error may explain. The chain links TRBV6-1 to TRBJ2-7, with TRBD1 matching over 8 bases. Germline CDR1 is MNHNS and CDR2 is SASEGT. The CDR3 has 15 residues. The DNA for the CDR3 is TGTGCCAGCAGGGAAGGACAGGGTAATGTCTACGAGCAGTACTTC. This encodes CASREGQGNVYEQYF.

V gene TRBV15 combines with J gene TRBJ1-5; no clear D. The CDR3 extends over 14 amino acids. Trimming removed 0 bases at V and 4 bases at J, with 7 bases between. Germline values: CDR1 LNHNV, CDR2 YYDKDF (reference sequence). The CDR3 coding sequence is TGTGCCACCAGCAGAGATCTCAGGAATCAGCCCCAGCATTTT. This codes for CATSRDLRNQPQHF.

The rearrangement uses TRBV4-1 and TRBJ2-3, with 12 positions matching TRBD2. The junction had 1 base not matched to a gene; V was cut back by 1 base and J by 2 bases. Germline V gives CDR1 MGHRA, CDR2 YSYEKL. This CDR3 region has 16 residues. The CDR3 loop reads CASSQGLAGVTDTQYF. DNA for the CDR3: TGCGCCAGCAGCCAAGGACTAGCGGGGGTCACAGATACGCAGTATTTT.

The rearrangement uses TRBV20-1 and TRBJ2-3; 8 bases are shared with TRBD2. From germline, CDR1 is DFQATT and CDR2 SNEGSKA (reference sequence). This CDR3 region has 16 residues. The V segment lost 0 bases and the J segment 3 bases; nucleotides outside the gene matches: 8. The CDR3 bases are TGCAGTGCTAGAGATATGAGCGGGGGATTAACAGATACGCAGTATTTT. It specifies CSARDMSGGLTDTQYF.

The chain links TRBV7-2 to TRBJ1-4; 8 bases align to TRBD1. V dropped 1 base and J dropped 8; count of bases not matched to a gene: 9. The CDR3 spans 16 residues. Germline V gene data show CDR1 as SGHTA and CDR2 as FQGNSA. Written as DNA, the CDR3 is TGTGCCAGCAGCTTAGGGAACCGACAGGGGTACGAAAAACTGTTTTTT. It yields the protein CASSLGNRQGYEKLFF.

This clonotype turned up a few times. J is TRBJ2-7 and V is TRBV10-3; D gene ambiguous. Trimming left V 6 bases short and J 0 bases short, with 18 bases between. Per the germline V gene, CDR1 is ENHRY and CDR2 is SYGVKD. The CDR3 runs 16 residues. CDR3 sequence: CAIRSTDGRHSYEQYF. The CDR3 nucleotides read TGTGCCATCAGATCTACGGACGGAAGACACTCCTACGAGCAGTACTTC.

The gene calls are TRBV6-1 and TRBJ2-7, with TRBD1 matching over 8 bases. V lost 4 bases to trimming and J lost 3 bases; unmatched junction nucleotides: 11. Germline V gene data show CDR1 as MNHNS and CDR2 as SASEGT. The CDR3 extends over 16 amino acids. The CDR3 loop reads CASSGPGQGRDYEQYF. CDR3 coding DNA: TGTGCCAGCAGTGGCCCTGGACAGGGAAGGGACTACGAGCAGTACTTC.

This clonotype was counted only a few times. The chain uses TRBV19 and TRBJ1-1; D remains ambiguous. This CDR3 has 16 amino acids. The ends were cut back, 1 base at V and 1 base at J, with 13 bases in the middle. Per germline, CDR1 LNHDA and CDR2 SQIVND (reference sequence). CDR3 loop: CASSIATVGKNTEAFF. The CDR3 bases are TGTGCCAGTAGTATAGCTACAGTGGGGAAGAACACTGAAGCTTTCTTT.

The table lists this clonotype with many counts. The rearrangement uses TRBV15 and TRBJ2-3; 7 bases match TRBD1. The germline gives CDR1 LNHNV, CDR2 YYDKDF (reference sequence). Losses at the gene ends were 3 bases for V and 2 bases for J; bases not matched to a gene: 8. The CDR3 consists of 16 residues. This chain's CDR3 is CATSSYPGQITDTQYF. The DNA for the CDR3 is TGTGCCACCAGCAGTTACCCGGGACAGATCACAGATACGCAGTATTTT.

This clonotype was counted many times. This sequence joins TRBV12-3 or TRBV12-4 and TRBJ2-7; 8 bases fit TRBD1. V trimming: 6 bases; J trimming: 3 bases; junction bases outside the gene matches: 7. The CDR3 totals 14 residues. CDR3 DNA: TGTGCCAGCAGCCGGACAGGGAGAGACTACGAGCAGTACTTC. It yields the protein CASSRTGRDYEQYF.

The chain recombines TRBV18 with TRBJ2-5, with 8 nucleotides matching TRBD2. From germline, CDR1 is KGHSH and CDR2 LQKENI. CDR3 size: 13 residues. With V trimmed by 6 bases and J by 2 bases, 2 bases remained unmatched. CDR3 bases: TGTGCCAGCTCGGCGGGGGGACAAGAGACCCAGTACTTC. Translation: CASSAGGQETQYF.

The V call is TRBV5-5, the J call TRBJ1-6; 8 nucleotides agree with TRBD1. J lost 7 bases, V lost 1 base, and 4 bases had no gene match. Germline V CDR1 and CDR2: SGHKS, YYEKEE (reference sequence). The CDR3 contains 15 residues. The CDR3 DNA follows: TGTGCCAGCAGCTTGCCAGGGGGCTCGAATTCACCCCTCCACTTT. Translated, it gives CASSLPGGSNSPLHF.

There are many counts of this clonotype. J is TRBJ2-1 and V is TRBV28, with D tentatively TRBD1 (6 bases). The CDR3 is 14 residues long. In germline, CDR1 is MDHEN, CDR2 SYDVKM. Deletions cut 5 bases from V and 5 bases from J, with 13 bases between. CDR3: CASSPPGHDNEQFF. The CDR3 coding sequence is TGTGCCAGCAGTCCTCCGGGACACGACAATGAGCAGTTCTTC.

V gene TRBV15 combines with J gene TRBJ1-2; D is unclear. Trimming left V 0 bases short and J 5 bases short, with 7 bases between. The length of the CDR3 is 13 residues. Germline V CDR1 and CDR2: LNHNV, YYDKDF (reference sequence). CDR3 in DNA: TGTGCCACCAGCAGAGATACGGCGTATGGCTACACCTTC. Translating gives CATSRDTAYGYTF.

This chain joins TRBV28 and TRBJ2-3, with 10 bases that match TRBD2. V gave up 5 bases and J gave up 4 bases; unmatched junction bases: 15. Germline V gene data show CDR1 as MDHEN and CDR2 as SYDVKM. This CDR3 comprises 18 residues. DNA for the CDR3: TGTGCCAGCAGTCCCGAAAGGAGCGGGAGGGTGAGAGCAGATACGCAGTATTTT. Its protein product is CASSPERSGRVRADTQYF.

The sample holds a few counts of this clonotype. The CDR3 DNA reads as TGTGCCAGCAGCTTTAGCGGGGCCCACTCCTACGAGCAGTACTTC. Its protein product is CASSFSGAHSYEQYF. This chain uses TRBV7-6 with TRBJ2-7; 8 positions agree with TRBD2. Germline V gene sequence: CDR1 SGHVS, CDR2 FNYEAQ. CDR3 length: 15 amino acids. V was pared by 3 bases and J by 0 bases, with 4 bases of the junction left unmatched.

This clonotype was seen repeatedly, ten times or more. A junction boundary mismatches the germline segment, possibly from a read error. The V call is TRBV7-9, the J call TRBJ1-1; 8 bases are a match to TRBD1. The CDR3 runs 13 residues. Per the germline V gene, CDR1 is SEHNR and CDR2 is FQNEAQ (reference sequence). CDR3 sequence: CASSFDRGTEAFF. CDR3 bases: TGCGCCAGCAGCTTTGACAGGGGCACTGAAGCTTTCTTT. The variable domain in full, completed from reference TRBV7-9 and TRBJ1-1, reads DTGVSQNPRHKITKRGQNVTFRCDPISEHNRLYWYRQTLGQGPEFLTYFQNEAQLEKSRLLSDRFSAERPKGSFSTLEIQRTEQGDSAMYLCASSFDRGTEAFFGQGTRLTVV.

This chain's CDR3 is CATRPTGQGSTEAFF. For the CDR3, the DNA is TGTGCCACGAGACCCACTGGACAGGGGAGCACTGAAGCTTTCTTT. The chain is built from TRBV15 and TRBJ1-1, with 9 bases aligning to TRBD1. The germline gives CDR1 LNHNV, CDR2 YYDKDF (reference sequence). The CDR3 extends over 15 amino acids. V shed 9 bases and J 4 bases; nucleotides not matched to a gene: 12. The whole variable domain, filled in from reference TRBV15 and TRBJ1-1, reads DAMVIQNPRYQVTQFGKPVTLSCSQTLNHNVMYWYQQKSSQAPKLLFHYYDKDFNNEADTPDNFQSRRPNTSFCFLDIRSPGLGDTAMYLCATRPTGQGSTEAFFGQGTRLTVV.

This clonotype was seen ten or more times. The chain links TRBV7-2 to TRBJ2-1; 13 nucleotides line up with TRBD2. The CDR3 covers 15 residues. Germline V gives CDR1 SGHTA, CDR2 FQGNSA. V lost 4 bases to trimming and J lost 9 bases; unmatched junction nucleotides: 6. The DNA of the CDR3 is TGTGCCAGCAGCTCCCGGACTAGCGGGAGTGGTGAGCAGTTCTTC. It codes for CASSSRTSGSGEQFF.

This clonotype was detected only a few times. The V gene is TRBV7-2, the J gene TRBJ1-2, with 7 nucleotides matching TRBD1. The V gene's germline CDR1 is SGHTA and CDR2 FQGNSA. The CDR3 runs to 15 residues. J gave up 5 bases and V 5 bases, and 11 bases lay outside the gene matches. The CDR3 DNA sequence: TGTGCCAGCAGCACCTCAGGGGGGTGGGGATATGGCTACACCTTC. Protein: CASSTSGGWGYGYTF.

This clonotype was counted only a few times. The CDR3 sequence: CASSQDSGLVETQYF. CDR3 nucleotide sequence: TGCGCCAGCAGCCAAGACTCCGGTCTGGTAGAGACCCAGTACTTC. J is TRBJ2-5 and V is TRBV4-3; D is ambiguous. The CDR3 is made up of 15 amino acids. Trimming removed 0 bases at V and 4 bases at J, with 12 bases between. From germline, CDR1 is LGHNA and CDR2 YSLEER.